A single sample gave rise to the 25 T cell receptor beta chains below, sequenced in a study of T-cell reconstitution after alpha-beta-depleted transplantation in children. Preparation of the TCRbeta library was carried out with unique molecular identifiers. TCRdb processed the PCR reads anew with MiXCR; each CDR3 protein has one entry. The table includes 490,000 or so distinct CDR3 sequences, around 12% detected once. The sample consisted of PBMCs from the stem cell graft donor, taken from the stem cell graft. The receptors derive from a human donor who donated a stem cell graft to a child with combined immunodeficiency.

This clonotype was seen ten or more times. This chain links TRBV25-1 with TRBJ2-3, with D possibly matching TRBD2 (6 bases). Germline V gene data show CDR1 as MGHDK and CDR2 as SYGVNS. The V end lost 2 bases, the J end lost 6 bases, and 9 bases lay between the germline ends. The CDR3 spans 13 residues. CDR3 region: CASSEAGGDTQYF. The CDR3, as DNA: TGTGCCAGCAGTGAAGCTGGGGGGGATACGCAGTATTTT.

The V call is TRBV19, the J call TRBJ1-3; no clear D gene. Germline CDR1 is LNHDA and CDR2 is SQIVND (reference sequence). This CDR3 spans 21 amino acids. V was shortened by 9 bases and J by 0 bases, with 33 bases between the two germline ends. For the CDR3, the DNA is TGTGCCAGACTGCCTACCACCCCTTCCTCCCTTCGCCTCCTCTCTGGAAACACCATATATTTT. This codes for CARLPTTPSSLRLLSGNTIYF.

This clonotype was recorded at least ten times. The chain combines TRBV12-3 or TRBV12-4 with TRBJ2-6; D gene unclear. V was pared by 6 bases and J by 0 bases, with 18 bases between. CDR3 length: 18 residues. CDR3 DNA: TGTGCCAGCAGCCCAGTCCCAGGCCCCTCCTCTGGGGCCAACGTCCTGACTTTC. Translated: CASSPVPGPSSGANVLTF.

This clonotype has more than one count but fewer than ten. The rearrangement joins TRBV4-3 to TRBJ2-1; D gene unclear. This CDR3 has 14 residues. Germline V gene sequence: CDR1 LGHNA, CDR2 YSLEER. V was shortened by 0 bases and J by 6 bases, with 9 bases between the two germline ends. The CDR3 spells CASSQDYLANEQFF. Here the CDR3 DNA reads TGCGCCAGCAGCCAAGATTATTTGGCCAATGAGCAGTTCTTC.

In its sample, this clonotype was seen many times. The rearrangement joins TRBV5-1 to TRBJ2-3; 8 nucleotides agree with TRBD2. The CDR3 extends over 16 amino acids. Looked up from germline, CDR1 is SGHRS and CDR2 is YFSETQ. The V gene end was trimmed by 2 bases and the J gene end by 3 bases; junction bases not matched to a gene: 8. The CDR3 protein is CASSLDGRAETDTQYF. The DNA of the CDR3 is TGCGCCAGCAGCTTAGACGGGAGGGCCGAGACAGATACGCAGTATTTT. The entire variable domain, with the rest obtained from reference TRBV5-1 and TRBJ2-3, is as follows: KAGVTQTPRYLIKTRGQQVTLSCSPISGHRSVSWYQQTPGQGLQFLFEYFSETQRNKGNFPGRFSGRQFSNSRSEMNVSTLELGDSALYLCASSLDGRAETDTQYFGPGTRLTVL.

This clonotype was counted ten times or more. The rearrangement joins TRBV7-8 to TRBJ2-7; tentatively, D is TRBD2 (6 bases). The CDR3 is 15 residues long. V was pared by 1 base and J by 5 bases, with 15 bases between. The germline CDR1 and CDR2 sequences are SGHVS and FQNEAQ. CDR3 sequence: CASSLGGGVSHEQYF. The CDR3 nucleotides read TGTGCCAGCAGCTTAGGGGGCGGGGTTTCCCACGAGCAGTACTTC. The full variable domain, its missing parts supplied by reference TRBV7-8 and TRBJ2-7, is GAGVSQSPRYKVAKRGQDVALRCDPISGHVSLFWYQQALGQGPEFLTYFQNEAQLDKSGLPSDRFFAERPEGSVSTLKIQRTQQEDSAVYLCASSLGGGVSHEQYFGPGTRLTVT.

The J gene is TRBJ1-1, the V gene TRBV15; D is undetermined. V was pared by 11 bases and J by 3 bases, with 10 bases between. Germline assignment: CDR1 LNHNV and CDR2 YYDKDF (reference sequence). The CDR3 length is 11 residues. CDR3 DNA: TGTGCCGCCGGGGAGGACACTGAAGCTTTCTTT. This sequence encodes CAAGEDTEAFF.

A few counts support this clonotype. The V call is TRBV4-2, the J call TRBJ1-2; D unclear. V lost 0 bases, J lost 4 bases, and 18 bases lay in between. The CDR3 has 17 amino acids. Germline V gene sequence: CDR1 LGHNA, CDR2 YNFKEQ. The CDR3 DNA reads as TGTGCCAGCAGCCAAGATCTCTGGGAAGGACGGGCCTATGGCTACACCTTC. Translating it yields CASSQDLWEGRAYGYTF.

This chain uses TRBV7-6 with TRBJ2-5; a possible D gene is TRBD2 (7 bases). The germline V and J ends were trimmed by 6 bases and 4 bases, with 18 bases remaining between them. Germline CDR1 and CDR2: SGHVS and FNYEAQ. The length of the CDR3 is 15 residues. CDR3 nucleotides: TGTGCCAGCAGGTCGGGACCGGGGGGCGGAGAGACCCAGTACTTC. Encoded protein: CASRSGPGGGETQYF. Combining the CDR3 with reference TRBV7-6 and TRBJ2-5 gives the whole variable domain GAGVSQSPRYKVTKRGQDVALRCDPISGHVSLYWYRQALGQGPEFLTYFNYEAQQDKSGLPNDRFSAERPEGSISTLTIQRTEQRDSAMYRCASRSGPGGGETQYFGPGTRLLVL.

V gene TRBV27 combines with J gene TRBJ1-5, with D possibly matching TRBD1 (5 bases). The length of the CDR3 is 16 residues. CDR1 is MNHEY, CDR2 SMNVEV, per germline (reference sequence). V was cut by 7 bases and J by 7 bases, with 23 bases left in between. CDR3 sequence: CASTETAPGWGQPQHF. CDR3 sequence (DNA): TGTGCCAGCACCGAGACAGCACCCGGGTGGGGACAGCCCCAGCATTTT.

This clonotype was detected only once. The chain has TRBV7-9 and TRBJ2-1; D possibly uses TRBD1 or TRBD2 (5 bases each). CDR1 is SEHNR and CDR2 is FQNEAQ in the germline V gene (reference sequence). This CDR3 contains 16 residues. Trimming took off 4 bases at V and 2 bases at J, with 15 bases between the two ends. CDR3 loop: CASSSWDRGTYNEQFF. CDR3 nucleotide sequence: TGTGCCAGCAGCTCCTGGGACCGGGGTACCTACAATGAGCAGTTCTTC. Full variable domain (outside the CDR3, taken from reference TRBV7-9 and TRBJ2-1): DTGVSQNPRHKITKRGQNVTFRCDPISEHNRLYWYRQTLGQGPEFLTYFQNEAQLEKSRLLSDRFSAERPKGSFSTLEIQRTEQGDSAMYLCASSSWDRGTYNEQFFGPGTRLTVL.

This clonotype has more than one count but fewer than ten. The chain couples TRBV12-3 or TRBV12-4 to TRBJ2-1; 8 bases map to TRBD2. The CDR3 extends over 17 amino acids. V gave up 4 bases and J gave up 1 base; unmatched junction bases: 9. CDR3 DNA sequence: TGTGCCAGCAGTTCCCTACTACTAGCGGATTCCTACAATGAGCAGTTCTTC. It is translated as CASSSLLLADSYNEQFF.

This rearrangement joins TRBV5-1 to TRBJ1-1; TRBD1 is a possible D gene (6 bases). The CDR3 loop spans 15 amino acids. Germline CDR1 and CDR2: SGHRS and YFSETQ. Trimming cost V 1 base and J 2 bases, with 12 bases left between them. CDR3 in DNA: TGCGCCAGCAGCTTGTCTTCAGGGGCTAACACTGAAGCTTTCTTT. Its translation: CASSLSSGANTEAFF.

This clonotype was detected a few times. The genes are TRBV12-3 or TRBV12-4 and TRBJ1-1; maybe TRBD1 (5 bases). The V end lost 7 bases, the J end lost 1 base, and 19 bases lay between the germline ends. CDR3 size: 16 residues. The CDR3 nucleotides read TGTGCCAGCACCACCGGACGGAACGGGGCGAACACTGAAGCTTTCTTT. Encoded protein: CASTTGRNGANTEAFF.

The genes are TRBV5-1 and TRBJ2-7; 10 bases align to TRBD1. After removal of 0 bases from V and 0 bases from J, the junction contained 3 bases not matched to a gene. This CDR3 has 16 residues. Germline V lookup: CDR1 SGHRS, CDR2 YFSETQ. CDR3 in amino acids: CASSLARQGASYEQYF. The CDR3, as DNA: TGCGCCAGCAGCTTGGCCAGACAGGGGGCCTCCTACGAGCAGTACTTC. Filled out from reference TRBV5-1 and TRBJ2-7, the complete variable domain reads KAGVTQTPRYLIKTRGQQVTLSCSPISGHRSVSWYQQTPGQGLQFLFEYFSETQRNKGNFPGRFSGRQFSNSRSEMNVSTLELGDSALYLCASSLARQGASYEQYFGPGTRLTVT.

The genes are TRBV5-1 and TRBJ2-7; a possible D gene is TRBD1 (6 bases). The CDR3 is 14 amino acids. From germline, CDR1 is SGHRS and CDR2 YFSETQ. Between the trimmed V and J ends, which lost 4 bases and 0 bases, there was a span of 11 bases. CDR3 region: CASSNGDTSYEQYF. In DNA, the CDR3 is TGCGCCAGCAGCAATGGGGACACCTCCTACGAGCAGTACTTC.

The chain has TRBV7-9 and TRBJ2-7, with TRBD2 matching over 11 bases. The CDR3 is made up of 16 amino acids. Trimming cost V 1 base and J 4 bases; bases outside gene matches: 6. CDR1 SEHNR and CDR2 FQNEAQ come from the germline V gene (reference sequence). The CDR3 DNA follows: TGTGCCAGCAGCTTAGGCGCTAGCGGGAGGAAATACGAGCAGTACTTC. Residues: CASSLGASGRKYEQYF.

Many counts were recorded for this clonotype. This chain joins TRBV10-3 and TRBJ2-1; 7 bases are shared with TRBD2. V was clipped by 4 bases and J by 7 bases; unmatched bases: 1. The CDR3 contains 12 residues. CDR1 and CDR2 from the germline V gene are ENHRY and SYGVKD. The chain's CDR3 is CAISVGGNEQFF. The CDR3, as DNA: TGTGCCATCAGTGTGGGAGGGAATGAGCAGTTCTTC.

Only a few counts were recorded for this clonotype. The CDR3 loop is CASSPGLRLANEQFF. Here the CDR3 DNA reads TGTGCCAGCAGCCCGGGACTCCGCCTGGCAAATGAGCAGTTCTTC. The chain couples TRBV3-1 to TRBJ2-1, with TRBD2 as a possible D gene (6 bases). Trimming cost V 4 bases and J 7 bases, with 17 bases left between them. The germline V gene encodes CDR1 LGHDT and CDR2 YNNKEL (reference sequence). The CDR3 is 15 amino acids.

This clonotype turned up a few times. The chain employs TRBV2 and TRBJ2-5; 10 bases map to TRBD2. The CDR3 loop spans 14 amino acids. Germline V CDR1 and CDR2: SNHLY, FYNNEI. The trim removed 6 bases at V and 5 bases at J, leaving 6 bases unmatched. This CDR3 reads CASRAGLAVETQYF. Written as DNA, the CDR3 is TGTGCCAGCAGGGCCGGACTAGCGGTGGAGACCCAGTACTTC.

The CDR3 region is CASSPSGQGYHGYTF. The CDR3 coding sequence is TGTGCCAGCAGCCCCTCGGGACAGGGGTATCATGGCTACACCTTC. The J gene is TRBJ1-2, the V gene TRBV3-1; 10 positions match TRBD1. Trimming removed 4 bases from V and 6 bases from J; junction bases left unmatched: 8. Per germline, CDR1 LGHDT and CDR2 YNNKEL (reference sequence). This CDR3 has 15 residues. The full variable domain, rest sourced from reference TRBV3-1 and TRBJ1-2, is DTAVSQTPKYLVTQMGNDKSIKCEQNLGHDTMYWYKQDSKKFLKIMFSYNNKELIINETVPNRFSPKSPDKAHLNLHINSLELGDSAVYFCASSPSGQGYHGYTFGSGTRLTVV.

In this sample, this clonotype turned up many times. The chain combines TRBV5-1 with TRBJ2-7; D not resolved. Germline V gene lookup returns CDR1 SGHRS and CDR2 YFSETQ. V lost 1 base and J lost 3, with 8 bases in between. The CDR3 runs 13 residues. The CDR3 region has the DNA TGCGCCAGCAGCTTGTCAAGGTTCTACGAGCAGTACTTC. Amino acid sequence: CASSLSRFYEQYF.

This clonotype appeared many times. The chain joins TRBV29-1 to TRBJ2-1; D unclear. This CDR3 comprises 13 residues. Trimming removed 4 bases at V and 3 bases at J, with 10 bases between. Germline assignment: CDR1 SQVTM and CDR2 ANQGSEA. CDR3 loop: CSVAVFGYNEQFF. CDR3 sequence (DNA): TGCAGCGTTGCCGTATTTGGCTACAATGAGCAGTTCTTC.

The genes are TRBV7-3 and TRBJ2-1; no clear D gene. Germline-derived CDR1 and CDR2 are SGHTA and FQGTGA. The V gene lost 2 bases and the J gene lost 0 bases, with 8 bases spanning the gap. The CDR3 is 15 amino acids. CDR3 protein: CASSLLRSSYNEQFF. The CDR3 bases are TGTGCCAGCAGCTTATTGCGGAGCTCCTACAATGAGCAGTTCTTC.

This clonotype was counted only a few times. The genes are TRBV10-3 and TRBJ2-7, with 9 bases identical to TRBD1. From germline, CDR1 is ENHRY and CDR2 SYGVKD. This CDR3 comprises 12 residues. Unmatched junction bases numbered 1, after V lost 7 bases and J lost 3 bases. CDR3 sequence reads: CAIKGQGYEQYF. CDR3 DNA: TGTGCCATCAAGGGACAGGGCTACGAGCAGTACTTC.